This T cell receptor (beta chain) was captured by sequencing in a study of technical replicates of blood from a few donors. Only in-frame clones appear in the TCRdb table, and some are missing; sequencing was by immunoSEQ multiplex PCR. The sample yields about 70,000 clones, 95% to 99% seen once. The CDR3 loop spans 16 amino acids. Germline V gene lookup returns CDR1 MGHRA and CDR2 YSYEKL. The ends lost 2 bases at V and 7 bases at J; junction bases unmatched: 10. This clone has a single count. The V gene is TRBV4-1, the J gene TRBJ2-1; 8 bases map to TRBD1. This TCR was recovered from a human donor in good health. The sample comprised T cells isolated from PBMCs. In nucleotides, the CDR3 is TGCGCCAGCAGCCAACACACCTTGGACAGGGTGAATGAGCAGTTCTTC. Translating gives CASSQHTLDRVNEQFF.